Sequencing of this T cell receptor beta chain was carried out in a study of T-cell memory formation after mild COVID-19. Study conclusions and caveats: The finding that pre-infection memory included some responding clones suggested that cross-reactive memory joined.

On this clonotype: Its antigen is as yet unknown.

The authors produced TCR alpha and TCR beta cDNA libraries with sample barcodes and UMIs by 5'RACE using constant-segment primers. TCRdb re-derived calls from the 5' RACE reads in MiXCR, one entry per CDR3 protein. This table holds under 550,000 distinct CDR3 sequences, 15% to 20% found once. Trimming removed 5 bases from V and 6 bases from J, with 14 bases in between. This CDR3 is built from 14 residues. Germline V gives CDR1 SEHNR, CDR2 FQNEAQ (reference sequence). This receptor was obtained from an adult woman who had mild COVID-19 (a few samples of this study predate the infection). Cell type and time point are not known. This chain links TRBV7-9 with TRBJ1-3, with D maybe TRBD1 (5 bases). Specimen: PBMCs or a T cell subset sorted from them (not recorded which). Here the CDR3 reads CASSLRRGKNTIYF. Written as DNA, the CDR3 is TGTGCCAGCAGCCTCCGGAGGGGAAAAAACACCATATATTTT.